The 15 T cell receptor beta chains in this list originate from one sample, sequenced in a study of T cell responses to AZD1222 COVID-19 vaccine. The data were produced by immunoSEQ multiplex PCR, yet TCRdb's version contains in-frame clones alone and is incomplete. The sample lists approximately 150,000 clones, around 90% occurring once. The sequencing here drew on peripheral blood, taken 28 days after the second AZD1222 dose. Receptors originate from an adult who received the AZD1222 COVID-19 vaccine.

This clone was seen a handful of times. This chain's CDR3 is CASSSGQAGRSEKLFF. The CDR3 nucleotides are TGCGCCAGCAGCTCGGGACAGGCCGGGAGGAGTGAAAAACTGTTTTTT. The chain has TRBV5-1 and TRBJ1-4; 8 bases fit TRBD1. This CDR3 contains 16 residues. Germline values: CDR1 SGHRS, CDR2 YFSETQ. With 3 bases clipped from V and 7 bases from J, the junction kept 11 bases outside the gene matches.

This chain's CDR3 is CASSSSGVDYGYTF. Here the CDR3 DNA reads TGTGCCAGCAGCTCTTCAGGGGTGGACTATGGCTACACCTTC. V gene TRBV3-1 (or the pseudogene TRBV3-2) combines with J gene TRBJ1-2; tentative D call: TRBD1 (6 bases). The V gene lost 5 bases and the J gene lost 3 bases, with 13 bases spanning the gap. The germline V gene encodes CDR1 LGHDT and CDR2 YNNKEL (reference sequence). The CDR3 is 14 residues long.

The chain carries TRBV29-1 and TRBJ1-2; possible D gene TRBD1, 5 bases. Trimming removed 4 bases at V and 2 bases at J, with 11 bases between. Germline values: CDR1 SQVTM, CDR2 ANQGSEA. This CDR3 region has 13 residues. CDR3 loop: CSVGSRENYGYTF. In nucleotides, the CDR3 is TGCAGCGTTGGGTCCAGGGAAAACTATGGCTACACCTTC.

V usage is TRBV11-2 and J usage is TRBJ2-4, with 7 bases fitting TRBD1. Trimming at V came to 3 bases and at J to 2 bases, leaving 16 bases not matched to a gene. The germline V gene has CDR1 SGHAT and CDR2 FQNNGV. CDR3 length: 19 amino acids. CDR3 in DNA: TGTGCCAGCAGCTTGGCGTCGACAGGGTCGATAGGGCCCAAAAACATTCAGTACTTC. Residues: CASSLASTGSIGPKNIQYF.

CDR3 residues: CASSPAGSAGGNTIYF. The DNA for the CDR3 is TGTGCCAGCAGCCCGGCAGGGTCAGCGGGCGGAAACACCATATATTTT. This chain connects TRBV7-9 to TRBJ1-3, with D maybe TRBD1 (5 bases). Trimming took off 5 bases at V and 4 bases at J, with 18 bases between the two ends. The CDR3 is 16 amino acids. Per germline, CDR1 SEHNR and CDR2 FQNEAQ (reference sequence). Variable domain in full (rest from reference TRBV7-9 and TRBJ1-3): DTGVSQNPRHKITKRGQNVTFRCDPISEHNRLYWYRQTLGQGPEFLTYFQNEAQLEKSRLLSDRFSAERPKGSFSTLEIQRTEQGDSAMYLCASSPAGSAGGNTIYFGEGSWLTVV.

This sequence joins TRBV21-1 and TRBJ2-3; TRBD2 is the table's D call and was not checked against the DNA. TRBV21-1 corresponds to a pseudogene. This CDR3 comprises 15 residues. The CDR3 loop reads CASLGLAGSTDTQYF. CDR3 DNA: TGTGCCAGCCTAGGACTAGCGGGGTCCACAGATACGCAGTATTTT.

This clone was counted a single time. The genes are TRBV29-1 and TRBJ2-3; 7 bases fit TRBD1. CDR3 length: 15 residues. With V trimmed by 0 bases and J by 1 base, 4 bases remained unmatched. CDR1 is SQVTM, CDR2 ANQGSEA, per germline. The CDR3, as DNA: TGCAGCGTTGAAGATCGAGGGGGCCGCACAGATACGCAGTATTTT. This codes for CSVEDRGGRTDTQYF.

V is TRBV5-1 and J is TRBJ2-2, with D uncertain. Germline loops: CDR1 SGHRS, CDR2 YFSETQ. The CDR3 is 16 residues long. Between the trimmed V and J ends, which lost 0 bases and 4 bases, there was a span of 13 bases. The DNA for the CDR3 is TGCGCCAGCAGCTTGGACGTTTCTCGGTTCACCGGGGAGCTGTTTTTT. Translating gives CASSLDVSRFTGELFF.

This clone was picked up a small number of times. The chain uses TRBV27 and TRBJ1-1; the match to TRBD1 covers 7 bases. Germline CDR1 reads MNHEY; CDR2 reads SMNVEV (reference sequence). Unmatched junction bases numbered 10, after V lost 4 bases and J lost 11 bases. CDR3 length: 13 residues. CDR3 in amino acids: CASSSQGGQSAFF. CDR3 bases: TGTGCCAGCAGTTCCCAGGGGGGACAGTCGGCTTTCTTT.

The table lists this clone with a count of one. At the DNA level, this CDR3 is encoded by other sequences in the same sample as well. This chain's CDR3 is CASSEDRGSYEQYF. The CDR3 DNA reads TGTGCCAGCAGTGAAGACAGGGGGTCCTACGAGCAGTACTTC. This chain links TRBV6-1 with TRBJ2-7, with TRBD1 matching 8 bases. The length of the CDR3 is 14 residues. The V and J ends lost 1 base and 1 base, in that order; junction bases with no gene match: 0. Germline assignment: CDR1 MNHNS and CDR2 SASEGT.

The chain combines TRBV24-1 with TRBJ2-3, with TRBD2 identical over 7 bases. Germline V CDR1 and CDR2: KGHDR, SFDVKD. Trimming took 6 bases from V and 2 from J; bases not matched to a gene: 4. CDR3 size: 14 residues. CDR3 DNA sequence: TGTGCCACCAGTAGAGCGGGACCCACAGATACGCAGTATTTT. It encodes CATSRAGPTDTQYF.

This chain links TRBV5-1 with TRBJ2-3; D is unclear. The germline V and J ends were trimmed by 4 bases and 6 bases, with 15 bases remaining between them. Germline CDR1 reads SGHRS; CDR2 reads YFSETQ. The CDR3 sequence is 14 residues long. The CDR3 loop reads CASSIPSHGDTQYF. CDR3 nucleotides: TGCGCCAGCAGCATCCCATCCCATGGGGATACGCAGTATTTT.

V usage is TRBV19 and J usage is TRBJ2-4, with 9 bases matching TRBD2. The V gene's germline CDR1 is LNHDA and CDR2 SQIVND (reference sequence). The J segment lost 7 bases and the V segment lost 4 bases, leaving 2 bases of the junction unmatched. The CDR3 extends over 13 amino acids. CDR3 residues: CASSSGRANIQYF. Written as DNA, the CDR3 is TGTGCCAGTAGTAGCGGGAGGGCGAACATTCAGTACTTC.

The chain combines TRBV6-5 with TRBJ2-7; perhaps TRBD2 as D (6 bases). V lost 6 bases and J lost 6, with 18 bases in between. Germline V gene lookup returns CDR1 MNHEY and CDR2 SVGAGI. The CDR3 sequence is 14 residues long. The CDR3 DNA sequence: TGTGCCAGCAGACCCAGCTCAGGGCGGGGCGAGCAGTACTTC. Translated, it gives CASRPSSGRGEQYF.

CDR3 bases: TGTGCCAGCAGCTTCCTCGGGATCAATGAAAAACTGTTTTTT. It codes for CASSFLGINEKLFF. The chain has TRBV2 and TRBJ1-4, with unresolved D. The CDR3 length is 14 residues. Per the germline V gene, CDR1 is SNHLY and CDR2 is FYNNEI. Between the trimmed V and J ends, which lost 6 bases and 5 bases, there was a span of 13 bases.